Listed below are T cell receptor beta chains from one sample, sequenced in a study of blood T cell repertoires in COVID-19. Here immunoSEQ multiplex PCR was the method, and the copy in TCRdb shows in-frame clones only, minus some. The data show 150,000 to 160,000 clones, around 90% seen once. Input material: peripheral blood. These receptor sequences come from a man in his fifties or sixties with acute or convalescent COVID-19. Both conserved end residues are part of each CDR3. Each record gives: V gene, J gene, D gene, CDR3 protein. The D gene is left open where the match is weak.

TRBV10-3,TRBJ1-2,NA,CAIAANTGFYGYTF
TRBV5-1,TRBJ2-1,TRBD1,CASSIPGGPALNEQFF
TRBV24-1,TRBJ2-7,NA,CATGQGGEQYF
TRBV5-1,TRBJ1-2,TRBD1,CASSGRDRGTYGYTF
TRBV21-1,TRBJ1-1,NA,CASSKGEGSEAFF
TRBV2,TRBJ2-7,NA,CASGGSAYEQYF
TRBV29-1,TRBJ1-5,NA,CSAQAGSGNQPQHF
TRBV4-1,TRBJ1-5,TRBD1,CASSQWPLPGTGGDFDQPQHF
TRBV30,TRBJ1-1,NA,CAWSVTGGEAFF
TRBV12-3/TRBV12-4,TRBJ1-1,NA,CAGGDRAEAFF
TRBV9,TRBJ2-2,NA,CASSARTGTNTGELFF
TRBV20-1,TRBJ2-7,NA,CSANPHNEQYF
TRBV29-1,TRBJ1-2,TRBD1,CSVGQGDYGYTF
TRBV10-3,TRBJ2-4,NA,CAISAGENIQYF
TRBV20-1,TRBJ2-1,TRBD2,CSASMASGRTEQFF
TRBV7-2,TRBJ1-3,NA,CASSSSRGPSGNTIYF
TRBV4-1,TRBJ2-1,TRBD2,CASSPRLAESNEQFF
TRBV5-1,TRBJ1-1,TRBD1,CASSYGFETGGLRYTEAFF
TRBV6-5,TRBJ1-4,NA,CASWMGQEGEKLFF
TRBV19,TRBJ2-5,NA,CASSNLGKETQYF
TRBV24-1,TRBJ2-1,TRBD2,CAAAGAGEVNEQFF
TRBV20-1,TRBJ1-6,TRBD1,CSASRGQGAVNSPLHF
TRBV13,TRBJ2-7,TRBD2,CASSSVSGTSGRSYEQYF
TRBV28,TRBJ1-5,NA,CASSPSGGGNQPQHF
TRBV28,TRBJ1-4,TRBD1,CASRLPQGTNEKLFF
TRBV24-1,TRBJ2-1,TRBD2,CATSDQTSGRYNSYNEQFF
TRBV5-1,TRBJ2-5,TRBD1,CASSLATGVQETQYF
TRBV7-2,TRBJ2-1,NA,CASSLDRLFNEQFF
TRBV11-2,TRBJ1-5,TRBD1,CASSLNRGGNQPQHF
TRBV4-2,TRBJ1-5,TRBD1,CASSPGQLNQPQHF
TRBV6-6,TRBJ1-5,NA,CASSSGLGGNQPQHF
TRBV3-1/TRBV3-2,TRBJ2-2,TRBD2,CASSRGGLASTGELFF
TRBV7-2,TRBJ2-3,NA,CASSLEQGSDTQYF
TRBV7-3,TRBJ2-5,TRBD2,CASSGAGVRETQYF
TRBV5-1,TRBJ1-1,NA,CASSLTTDTEAFF
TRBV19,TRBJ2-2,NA,CASSIVADPGLGELFF
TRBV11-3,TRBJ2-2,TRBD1,CASSLPTGGAGGELFF
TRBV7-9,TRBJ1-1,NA,CASILTANTEAFF
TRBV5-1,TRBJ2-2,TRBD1,CASSPGQGDRELFF
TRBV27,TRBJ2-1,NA,CASSPGTYNEQFF
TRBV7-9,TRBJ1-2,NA,CASSLATAQGHYGYTF
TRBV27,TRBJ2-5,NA,CASSFGLPPQETQYF
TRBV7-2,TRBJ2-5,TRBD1,CASSLAGTVETQYF